The rows below give T cell receptor beta chains drawn from one sample of a study of T cells in localized non-small cell lung cancer. TCRdb's table, derived via immunoSEQ multiplex PCR, lists solely in-frame clones and lacks some. Among about 70,000 clones listed, 80% to 90% were seen once. The source was peripheral blood, collected before any cancer treatment. These receptors were taken from a male donor at least 60 years old with stage III squamous cell lung carcinoma. Each CDR3 is given with its conserved first and last residue. Fields, in order: J gene, D gene, clone size, CDR3 length, V gene, CDR3 DNA, CDR3 protein. A D gene is named only where the DNA matches it firmly. A row's size may be missing; if present it is once, few, many or a size class.

TRBJ1-1 TRBD1 - 13 TRBV12-5 TGTGCTAGTGGTTTGGGACAGGGATCTAAAGCTTTCTTT CASGLGQGSKAFF
TRBJ1-1 - - 12 TRBV7-8 TGTGCCAGCAGCCCAGGGACTGAGGACGCTTTCTTT CASSPGTEDAFF
TRBJ2-6 - - 16 TRBV7-2 TGTGCCAGCAGCCGTCAAACCCTCGCTGGGGCCAACGTCCTGACTTTC CASSRQTLAGANVLTF
TRBJ2-6 - - 15 TRBV19 TGTGCCAGTAGCCCCGCAGGCTCTGGGGCCAACGTCCTGACTTTC CASSPAGSGANVLTF
TRBJ1-5 - - 15 TRBV6-5 TGTGCCACCAAGTCCGACAGAAATAGCAATCAGCCCCAGCATTTT CATKSDRNSNQPQHF
TRBJ1-4 TRBD1 - 16 TRBV6-6 TGTGCCAGCATCCCAGCGGGCCGGGCAGGGGGTGAAAAACTGTTTTTT CASIPAGRAGGEKLFF
TRBJ2-1 - - 14 TRBV10-3 TGTGCCATCAGTGCCAGTGTCTCCTACAATGAGCAGTTCTTC CAISASVSYNEQFF
TRBJ1-1 - - 13 TRBV7-2 TGTGCCAGCAGCTTGATCGTGAACACTGAAGCTTTCTTT CASSLIVNTEAFF
TRBJ1-5 - - 12 TRBV28 TGTGCCATCTCAGGGATCCATCAGCCCCAGCATTTT CAISGIHQPQHF
TRBJ2-1 TRBD1 - 14 TRBV7-2 TGTGCCAGCAGCTTGCGACAGGGAGTGAATGAGCAGTTCTTC CASSLRQGVNEQFF
TRBJ1-2 - once 14 TRBV7-2 TGTGCCAGCAGCTTAGTGGACGTGAGCTATGGCTACACCTTC CASSLVDVSYGYTF
TRBJ2-1 - - 12 TRBV11-2 TGTGCCAGCAGCCCGTCCTACAATGAGCAGTTCTTC CASSPSYNEQFF
TRBJ1-2 - - 14 TRBV6-5 TGTGCCAGCAGTACCCGGCAGGTTCTCTATGGCTACACCTTC CASSTRQVLYGYTF
TRBJ1-1 TRBD1 - 14 TRBV6-1 TGTGCCAGCAGAATCAGGGGGGCAAACACTGAAGCTTTCTTT CASRIRGANTEAFF
TRBJ2-7 - - 14 TRBV7-2 TGTGCCAGCAGCTTAGCCAGGGGTGCCTACGAGCAGTACTTC CASSLARGAYEQYF
TRBJ2-2 TRBD1 - 16 TRBV19 TGTGCCAGTAGTATACAGGGGGTCGCGAACACCGGGGAGCTGTTTTTT CASSIQGVANTGELFF
TRBJ1-4 - - 14 TRBV2 TGTGCCAGCAGTGAACGGCAGGTTAATGAAAAACTGTTTTTT CASSERQVNEKLFF
TRBJ2-1 - - 16 TRBV5-1 TGCGCCAGCAGCTACGGGACGGAAAGCTCCTACAATGAGCAGTTCTTC CASSYGTESSYNEQFF
TRBJ1-5 - - 13 TRBV2 TGTGCCAGCAGGAATGGCCACAATCAGCCCCAGCATTTT CASRNGHNQPQHF
TRBJ1-2 TRBD1 - 17 TRBV2 TGTGCCAGTTCCGGCCAGCTCCGGACAGGGGCTGACTATGGCTACACCTTC CASSGQLRTGADYGYTF
TRBJ2-1 - - 18 TRBV2 TGTGCCAGCAGTAAATCTCCGGGACAGGGTACGGGGGGGCATGAGCAGTTCTTC CASSKSPGQGTGGHEQFF
TRBJ1-6 - - 14 TRBV7-2 TGTGCCAGCAGCTTAGTACCAGAAAATTCACCCCTCCACTTT CASSLVPENSPLHF
TRBJ2-1 TRBD2 - 16 TRBV11-2 TGTGCCAGCAGCTCCCTAGCGGGGGGGCCCTACAATGAGCAGTTCTTC CASSSLAGGPYNEQFF
TRBJ2-7 - - 13 TRBV11-2 TGTGCCAGCAGAGACTACAGGACCTACGAGCAGTACTTC CASRDYRTYEQYF
TRBJ1-1 - - 14 TRBV6-5 TGTGCCAGCAGTTACTTGGGGGATTGGGCTGAAGCTTTCTTT CASSYLGDWAEAFF
TRBJ1-1 - - 11 TRBV30 TGTGCCTGGAGTGTGAGGGAGGAAGCTTTCTTT CAWSVREEAFF
TRBJ2-3 TRBD2 - 16 TRBV5-1 TGCGCCAGCAGCAGGGGCGGGGGGCGCGGCACAGATACGCAGTATTTT CASSRGGGRGTDTQYF
TRBJ2-7 TRBD2 - 16 TRBV5-1 TGCGCCAGCAGCCGTTCCGGGACTAGCGGTGGCTACGAGCAGTACTTC CASSRSGTSGGYEQYF